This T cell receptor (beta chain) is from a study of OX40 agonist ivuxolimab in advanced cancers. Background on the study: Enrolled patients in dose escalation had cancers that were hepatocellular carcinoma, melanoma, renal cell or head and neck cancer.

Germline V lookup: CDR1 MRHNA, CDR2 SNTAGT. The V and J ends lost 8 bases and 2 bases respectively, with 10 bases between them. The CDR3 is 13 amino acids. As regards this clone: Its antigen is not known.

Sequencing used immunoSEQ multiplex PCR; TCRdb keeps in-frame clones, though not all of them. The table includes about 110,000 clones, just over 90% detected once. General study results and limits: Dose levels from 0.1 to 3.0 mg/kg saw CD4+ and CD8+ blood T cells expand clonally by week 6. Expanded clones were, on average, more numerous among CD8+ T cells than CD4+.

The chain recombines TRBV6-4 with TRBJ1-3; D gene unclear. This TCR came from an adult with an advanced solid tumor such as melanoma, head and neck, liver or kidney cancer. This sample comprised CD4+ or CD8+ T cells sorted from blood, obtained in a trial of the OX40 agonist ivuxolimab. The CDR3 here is CASYGWPGNTIYF. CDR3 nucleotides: TGTGCCAGCTACGGGTGGCCTGGAAACACCATATATTTT.